This entry describes one T cell receptor beta chain. The junction differs from germline at one of its ends, possibly a read error. These data come from a study of T cell repertoires in cytomegalovirus infection. The CDR3 loop spans 14 amino acids. CDR1 is DFQATT, CDR2 SNEGSKA, per germline (reference sequence). MiXCR, applied by TCRdb to the reads, yields one record per CDR3 protein. Of about 460,000 distinct CDR3 sequences detected, approximately 10% appear once; the ten largest clones hold roughly 10%. The sequence was collected from a human donor in good health (CMV status not recorded). Some clones in this sample may be carry-over from other donors' samples. The V and J genes are TRBV20-1 and TRBJ1-1; 11 nucleotides line up with TRBD1. Sequencing was carried out using PBMCs. The CDR3 region is CGALRTGGKTEAFF. CDR3 DNA: TGCGGTGCTCTCCGGACAGGGGGCAAGACTGAAGCTTTCTTT.